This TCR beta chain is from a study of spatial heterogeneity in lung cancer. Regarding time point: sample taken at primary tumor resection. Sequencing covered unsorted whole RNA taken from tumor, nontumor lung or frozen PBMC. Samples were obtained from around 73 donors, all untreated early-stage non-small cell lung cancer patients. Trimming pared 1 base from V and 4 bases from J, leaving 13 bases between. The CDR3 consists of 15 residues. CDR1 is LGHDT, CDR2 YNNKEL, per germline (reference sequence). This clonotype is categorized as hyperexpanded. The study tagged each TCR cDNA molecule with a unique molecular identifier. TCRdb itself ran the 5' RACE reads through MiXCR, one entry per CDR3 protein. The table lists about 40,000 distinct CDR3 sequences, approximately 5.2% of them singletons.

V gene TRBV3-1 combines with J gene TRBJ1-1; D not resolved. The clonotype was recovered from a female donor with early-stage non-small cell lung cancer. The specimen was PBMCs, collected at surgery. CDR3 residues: CASSQGGNWVTEAFF. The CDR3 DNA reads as TGTGCCAGCAGCCAAGGCGGGAACTGGGTCACTGAAGCTTTCTTT. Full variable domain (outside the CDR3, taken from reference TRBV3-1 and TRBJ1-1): DTAVSQTPKYLVTQMGNDKSIKCEQNLGHDTMYWYKQDSKKFLKIMFSYNNKELIINETVPNRFSPKSPDKAHLNLHINSLELGDSAVYFCASSQGGNWVTEAFFGQGTRLTVV.